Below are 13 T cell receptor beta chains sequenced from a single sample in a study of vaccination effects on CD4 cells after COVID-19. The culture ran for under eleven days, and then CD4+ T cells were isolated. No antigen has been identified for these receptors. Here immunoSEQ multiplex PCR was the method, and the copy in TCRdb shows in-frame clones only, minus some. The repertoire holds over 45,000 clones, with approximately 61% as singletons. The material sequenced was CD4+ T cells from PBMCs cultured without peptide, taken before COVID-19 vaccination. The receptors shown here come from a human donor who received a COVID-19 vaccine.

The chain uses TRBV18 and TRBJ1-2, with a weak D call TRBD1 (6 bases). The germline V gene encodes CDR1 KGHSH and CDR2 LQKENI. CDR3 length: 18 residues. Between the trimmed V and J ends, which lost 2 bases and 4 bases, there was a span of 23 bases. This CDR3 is CASSPDPLTGFRGYGYTF. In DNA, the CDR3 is TGTGCCAGCTCACCAGATCCCCTTACAGGGTTTCGTGGCTATGGCTACACCTTC.

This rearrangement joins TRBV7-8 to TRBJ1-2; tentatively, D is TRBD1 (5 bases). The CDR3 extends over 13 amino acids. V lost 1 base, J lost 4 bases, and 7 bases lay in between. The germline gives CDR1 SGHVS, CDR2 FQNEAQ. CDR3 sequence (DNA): TGTGCCAGCAGCTTAGAACAGGCCTATGGCTACACCTTC. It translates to CASSLEQAYGYTF.

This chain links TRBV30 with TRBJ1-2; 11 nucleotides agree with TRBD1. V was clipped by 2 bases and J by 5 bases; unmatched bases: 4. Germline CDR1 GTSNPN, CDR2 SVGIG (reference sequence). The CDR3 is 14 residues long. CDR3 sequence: CAWSRDRGFYGYTF. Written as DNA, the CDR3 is TGTGCCTGGAGTCGGGACAGGGGGTTTTATGGCTACACCTTC.

The CDR3 sequence: CASSPPGQGSKNIQYF. CDR3 DNA: TGTGCCAGCAGCCCCCCGGGACAGGGGTCCAAAAACATTCAGTACTTC. The chain employs TRBV5-4 and TRBJ2-4, with TRBD1 identical over 10 bases. Losses at the gene ends were 4 bases for V and 2 bases for J; bases not matched to a gene: 6. This CDR3 spans 16 amino acids. Germline V gene sequence: CDR1 SGHNT, CDR2 YYREEE (reference sequence).

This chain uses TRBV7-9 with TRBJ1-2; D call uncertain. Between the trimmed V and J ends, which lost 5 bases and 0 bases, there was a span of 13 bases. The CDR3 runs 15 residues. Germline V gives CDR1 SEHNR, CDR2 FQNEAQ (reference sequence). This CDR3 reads CASSAAYTANYGYTF. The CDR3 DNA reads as TGTGCCAGCAGCGCCGCTTATACAGCTAACTATGGCTACACCTTC.

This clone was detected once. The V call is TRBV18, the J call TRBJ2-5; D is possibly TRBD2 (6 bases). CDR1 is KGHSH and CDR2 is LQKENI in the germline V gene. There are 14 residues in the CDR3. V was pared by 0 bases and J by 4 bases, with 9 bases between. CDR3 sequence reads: CASSPPTSRETQYF. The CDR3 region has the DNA TGTGCCAGCTCACCACCGACTAGTAGAGAGACCCAGTACTTC.

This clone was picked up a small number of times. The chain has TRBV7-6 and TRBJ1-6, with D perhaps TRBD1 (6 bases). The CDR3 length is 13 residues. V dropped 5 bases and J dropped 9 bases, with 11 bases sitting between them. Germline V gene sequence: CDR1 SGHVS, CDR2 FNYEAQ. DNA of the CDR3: TGTGCCAGCAGCCTGGAACAGGGTTCACCCCTCCACTTT. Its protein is CASSLEQGSPLHF.

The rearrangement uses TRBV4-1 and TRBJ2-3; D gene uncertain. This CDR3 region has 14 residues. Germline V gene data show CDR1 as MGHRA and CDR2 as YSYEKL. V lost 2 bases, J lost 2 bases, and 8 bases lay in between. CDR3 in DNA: TGCGCCAGCAGCCAAAGGCCAGACACAGATACGCAGTATTTT. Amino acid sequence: CASSQRPDTDTQYF.

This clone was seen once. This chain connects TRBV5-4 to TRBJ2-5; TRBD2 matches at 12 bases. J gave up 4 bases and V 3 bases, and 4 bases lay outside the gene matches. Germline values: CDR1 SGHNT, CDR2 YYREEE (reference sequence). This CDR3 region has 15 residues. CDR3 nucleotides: TGTGCCAGCAGCTCCCGACTAGCGGGAGCAGAGACCCAGTACTTC. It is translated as CASSSRLAGAETQYF.

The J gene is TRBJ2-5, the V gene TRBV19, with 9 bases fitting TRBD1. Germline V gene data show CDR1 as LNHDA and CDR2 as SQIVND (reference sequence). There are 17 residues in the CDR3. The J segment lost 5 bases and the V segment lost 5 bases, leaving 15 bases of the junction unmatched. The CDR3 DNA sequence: TGTGCCAGTAGTGCTACATTAGGACAGGGGATTAGGGAGACCCAGTACTTC. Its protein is CASSATLGQGIRETQYF.

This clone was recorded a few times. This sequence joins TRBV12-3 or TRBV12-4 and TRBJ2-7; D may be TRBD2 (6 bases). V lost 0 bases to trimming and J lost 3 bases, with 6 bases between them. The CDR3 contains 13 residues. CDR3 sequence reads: CASSLAGGYEQYF. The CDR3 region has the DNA TGTGCCAGCAGTTTAGCGGGGGGCTACGAGCAGTACTTC.

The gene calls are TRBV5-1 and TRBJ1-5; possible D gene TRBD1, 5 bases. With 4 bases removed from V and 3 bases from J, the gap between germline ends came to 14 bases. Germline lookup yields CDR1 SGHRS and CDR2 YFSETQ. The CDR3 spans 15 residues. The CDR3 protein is CASSPRPGANQPQHF. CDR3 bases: TGCGCCAGCAGCCCACGGCCCGGGGCCAATCAGCCCCAGCATTTT. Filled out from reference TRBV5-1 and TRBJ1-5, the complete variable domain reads KAGVTQTPRYLIKTRGQQVTLSCSPISGHRSVSWYQQTPGQGLQFLFEYFSETQRNKGNFPGRFSGRQFSNSRSEMNVSTLELGDSALYLCASSPRPGANQPQHFGDGTRLSIL.

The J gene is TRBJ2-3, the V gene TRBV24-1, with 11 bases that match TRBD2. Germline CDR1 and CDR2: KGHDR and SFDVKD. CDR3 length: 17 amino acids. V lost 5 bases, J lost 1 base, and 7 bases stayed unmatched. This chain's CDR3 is CATSVPPLAGGTDTQYF. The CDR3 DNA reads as TGTGCCACCAGTGTCCCTCCACTAGCGGGAGGCACAGATACGCAGTATTTT.